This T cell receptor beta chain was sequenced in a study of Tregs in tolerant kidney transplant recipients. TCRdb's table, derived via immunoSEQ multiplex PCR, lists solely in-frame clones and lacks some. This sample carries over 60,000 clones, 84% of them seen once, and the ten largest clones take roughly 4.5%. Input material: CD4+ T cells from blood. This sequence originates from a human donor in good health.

CDR3 in amino acids: CASSSTGTGPYGYTF. CDR3 in DNA: TGTGCCAGCAGCTCCACCGGGACAGGGCCCTATGGCTACACCTTC. The genes are TRBV5-4 and TRBJ1-2; 9 bases align to TRBD1. Germline V lookup: CDR1 SGHNT, CDR2 YYREEE (reference sequence). The trim removed 3 bases at V and 4 bases at J, leaving 7 bases unmatched. The CDR3 has 15 residues.